A selection of T cell receptor beta chains follows, all from one sample in a study of prognosis after radiotherapy for stage I lung cancer. MiXCR, run by TCRdb on the multiplex PCR reads, gives a single entry per CDR3 protein. The table shows nearly 20,000 distinct CDR3 sequences, with around 26% occurring only once. The specimen was PBMCs, collected before or after stereotactic body radiation therapy (not recorded which). All receptors come from a donor aged 50 or older with non-small cell lung cancer. Both conserved end residues are part of each CDR3. The order of the fields is V gene, J gene, clone size, D gene, CDR3 protein, CDR3 DNA. The D gene is left open where the match is weak. The size entry is marked missing in some rows and otherwise reads once, few, many or a size class.

>TRBV5-4|TRBJ2-5|many|-
CASSPGERQETQYF
TGTGCCAGCAGCCCAGGAGAAAGACAAGAGACCCAGTACTTC
>TRBV15|TRBJ2-1|-|TRBD2
CATIRELAANEQFF
TGTGCCACCATCAGAGAACTAGCGGCCAATGAGCAGTTCTTT
>TRBV27|TRBJ2-1|many|TRBD1
CASSFSPDRYNEQFF
TGTGCCAGCAGTTTTTCCCCGGACAGGTACAATGAGCAGTTCTTC
>TRBV20-1|TRBJ2-1|many|-
CSASDSEYNEQFF
TGCAGTGCTAGCGATTCCGAATACAATGAGCAGTTCTTC
>TRBV20-1|TRBJ2-7|many|-
CSAWFESYEQYF
TGCAGTGCTTGGTTCGAATCCTACGAGCAGTACTTC
>TRBV6-1|TRBJ2-3|-|-
CASRLMGHGTYTQYF
TGTGCCAGCAGACTAATGGGACATGGGACATATACGCAGTATTTT
>TRBV5-1|TRBJ1-3|-|-
CSSRRTSDPGNTIYF
TGCTCCAGCAGAAGAACAAGTGACCCCGGAAACACCATATATTTT
>TRBV7-2|TRBJ2-2|-|-
CASSSASVRAGGDLFF
TGTGCCAGCAGCTCCGCGAGCGTGAGGGCCGGCGGGGATCTGTTTTTT
>TRBV7-2|TRBJ2-7|-|-
CARSKFSNGEQYF
TGTGCCAGGAGCAAATTCAGTAACGGCGAGCAGTACTTC
>TRBV7-9|TRBJ2-5|many|-
CASSFETQYF
TGTGCCAGCAGCTTCGAGACCCAGTACTTC
>TRBV3-1|TRBJ2-7|many|-
CASSHILLGTGGSYEQYF
TGTGCCAGCAGCCACATCTTACTCGGGACGGGCGGCTCCTACGAGCAGTACTTC
>TRBV6-1|TRBJ1-1|-|TRBD1
CASSQTGGSSSVNTEAFF
TGTGCCAGCAGTCAAACAGGGGGCTCGTCTTCGGTTAACACTGAAGCTTTCTTT
>TRBV7-8|TRBJ2-1|medium-sized|TRBD2
CASSLVLAGGYNEQFF
TGTGCCAGCAGCTTAGTTTTAGCGGGAGGGTACAATGAGCAGTTCTTC
>TRBV28|TRBJ2-6|many|-
CASRAGARSGANVLTF
TGTGCCAGCAGGGCAGGGGCTAGATCAGGGGCCAACGTCCTGACTTTC
>TRBV7-9|TRBJ2-7|medium-sized|-
CASSLSYEQYF
TGTGCCAGCAGCTTAAGCTACGAGCAGTACTTC
>TRBV2|TRBJ2-2|-|-
CASSEALTGEDNTGEPFF
TGTGCCAGCAGTGAAGCGCTAACCGGGGAGGATAACACTGGGGAGCCGTTTTTT
>TRBV5-4|TRBJ1-2|many|TRBD1
CASSLGGGHTNYGYTF
TGTGCCAGCAGCTTGGGAGGGGGCCACACTAACTATGGCTACACCTTC
>TRBV20-1|TRBJ1-2|many|-
CSARGLGDQAVGYTF
TGCAGTGCTAGGGGGTTGGGGGACCAAGCTGTGGGCTACACCTTC
>TRBV30|TRBJ1-1|many|TRBD1
CAWAGQGVISAFF
TGTGCCTGGGCGGGACAGGGGGTGATAAGTGCTTTCTTT
>TRBV10-2|TRBJ2-6|medium-sized|TRBD2
CASSETSLSGANVLTF
TGCGCCAGCAGCGAGACTAGCCTCTCTGGGGCCAACGTCCTGACTTTC
>TRBV28|TRBJ2-3|many|-
CASNRAGSVKREQYF
TGTGCCAGCAACAGAGCGGGTTCGGTCAAGAGGGAGCAGTATTTT
>TRBV7-8|TRBJ1-1|medium-sized|-
CASSLLGRKSTEAFF
TGTGCCAGCAGCTTACTCGGCAGGAAGAGCACTGAAGCTTTCTTT